The entry below gives a single TCR beta chain sequence along with its context. CDR1 MDHEN and CDR2 SYDVKM come from the germline V gene. CDR3 length: 16 residues. J lost 4 bases, V lost 2 bases, and 2 bases had no gene match. This specimen comes from a study of T cell responses to AZD1222 COVID-19 vaccine. Sequenced by immunoSEQ multiplex PCR; TCRdb stores in-frame clones only, minus some. Among 150,000 to 200,000 clones listed, 94% were seen once. The sequencing used peripheral blood, collected on day 0 of AZD1222 vaccination. V usage is TRBV28 and J usage is TRBJ2-5, with 15 bases fitting TRBD2. This receptor was obtained from an adult in good health. CDR3 bases: TGTGCCAGCAGTTTAGGGACTAGCGGGAGGCTAGAGACCCAGTACTTC. Its translation: CASSLGTSGRLETQYF. The full variable domain, its missing parts supplied by reference TRBV28 and TRBJ2-5, is DVKVTQSSRYLVKRTGEKVFLECVQDMDHENMFWYRQDPGLGLRLIYFSYDVKMKEKGDIPEGYSVSREKKERFSLILESASTNQTSMYLCASSLGTSGRLETQYFGPGTRLLVL.